These 29 T cell receptor beta chains share one sample of origin, sequenced in a study of T-cell reconstitution after alpha-beta-depleted transplantation in children. Molecular barcoding with unique molecular identifiers was used for the TCRbeta library. TCRdb recomputed calls from the PCR reads with MiXCR, one row per CDR3 protein. The sample shows 250,000 to 350,000 distinct CDR3 sequences, around 9.6% of them seen only once. Specimen: PBMCs from the stem cell graft donor, collected from the stem cell graft. The receptors derive from a human donor who donated a stem cell graft to a child with SCID.

This clonotype was counted at least ten times. V and J are TRBV27 and TRBJ1-3, with TRBD1 as a possible D gene (6 bases). This CDR3 is built from 15 residues. Trimming shortened V by 6 bases and J by 0 bases, and 12 bases separated the two germline ends. Germline CDR1 and CDR2: MNHEY and SMNVEV (reference sequence). In nucleotides, the CDR3 is TGTGCCAGCAGCTTTGACAGGAACTCTGGAAACACCATATATTTT. It yields the protein CASSFDRNSGNTIYF.

The rearrangement links TRBV3-1 to TRBJ1-1, with 7 bases that match TRBD1. The V segment lost 0 bases and the J segment 1 base; nucleotides outside the gene matches: 2. The CDR3 length is 15 residues. The V gene's germline CDR1 is LGHDT and CDR2 YNNKEL (reference sequence). CDR3 sequence (DNA): TGTGCCAGCAGCCAAGAGGGACAGCCGAACACTGAAGCTTTCTTT. This encodes CASSQEGQPNTEAFF. Full variable domain (missing parts from reference TRBV3-1 and TRBJ1-1): DTAVSQTPKYLVTQMGNDKSIKCEQNLGHDTMYWYKQDSKKFLKIMFSYNNKELIINETVPNRFSPKSPDKAHLNLHINSLELGDSAVYFCASSQEGQPNTEAFFGQGTRLTVV.

The chain has TRBV20-1 and TRBJ2-3, with TRBD2 matching 10 bases. Germline lookup yields CDR1 DFQATT and CDR2 SNEGSKA (reference sequence). The CDR3 totals 15 residues. J gave up 1 base and V 1 base, and 2 bases lay outside the gene matches. CDR3 sequence reads: CSARVGTSGTDTQYF. The CDR3 DNA follows: TGCAGTGCTAGAGTAGGGACTAGCGGCACAGATACGCAGTATTTT.

The V call is TRBV7-8, the J call TRBJ2-2; 9 positions agree with TRBD2. CDR1 and CDR2 (germline): SGHVS, FQNEAQ. The CDR3 length is 15 residues. V shed 1 base and J 10 bases; nucleotides not matched to a gene: 7. The CDR3 region is CASSLVGLAASELFF. CDR3 nucleotides: TGTGCCAGCAGCTTAGTGGGACTAGCAGCGTCGGAGCTGTTTTTT.

This clonotype was seen only a few times. The chain combines TRBV12-3 or TRBV12-4 with TRBJ1-1; D is undetermined. This CDR3 comprises 11 residues. Trimming cost V 2 bases and J 8 bases, with 6 bases left between them. For the CDR3, the DNA is TGTGCCAGCAGTTTAATGGGGGAAGCTTTCTTT. This encodes CASSLMGEAFF.

This clonotype was counted many times. The V gene is TRBV12-3 or TRBV12-4, the J gene TRBJ2-7; 8 nucleotides line up with TRBD2. This CDR3 comprises 14 residues. J was trimmed by 9 bases and V by 4 bases; bases with no gene match: 11. CDR3 in DNA: TGTGCCAGCAGTTCTTTGGGACTAGTTTCTGGGCAGTACTTC. It translates to CASSSLGLVSGQYF.

This clonotype was detected ten times or more. The rearrangement uses TRBV5-1 and TRBJ2-5; D is possibly TRBD1 (6 bases). Germline CDR1 is SGHRS and CDR2 is YFSETQ. Trimming left V 4 bases short and J 3 bases short, with 16 bases between. This CDR3 spans 15 amino acids. The CDR3 is CASSRGGRGEETQYF. The CDR3 DNA reads TGCGCCAGCAGCAGAGGGGGTCGCGGAGAAGAGACCCAGTACTTC.

The chain recombines TRBV18 with TRBJ1-4, with TRBD1 matching 7 bases. Trimming cost V 1 base and J 5 bases; bases outside gene matches: 4. CDR1 is KGHSH, CDR2 LQKENI, per germline. This CDR3 comprises 15 residues. CDR3 coding DNA: TGTGCCAGCTCACCACAGGACAGGAGGAATGAAAAACTGTTTTTT. It codes for CASSPQDRRNEKLFF.

J is TRBJ2-7 and V is TRBV12-3 or TRBV12-4; D may be TRBD2 (6 bases). There are 14 residues in the CDR3. Trimming cost V 3 bases and J 5 bases, with 14 bases left between them. CDR3 bases: TGTGCCAGCAGTTTTCCCGGCGGGGTGAACGAGCAGTACTTC. Translated: CASSFPGGVNEQYF.

There are a few counts of this clonotype. This chain joins TRBV5-1 and TRBJ2-2, with D hard to call. This CDR3 is built from 14 residues. Germline CDR1 is SGHRS and CDR2 is YFSETQ. V lost 2 bases to trimming and J lost 3 bases, with 8 bases between them. CDR3 DNA: TGCGCCAGCAGCTTTAACGGCGACACCGGGGAGCTGTTTTTT. It encodes CASSFNGDTGELFF.

This rearrangement joins TRBV2 to TRBJ2-7; tentative D call: TRBD2 (5 bases). The CDR3 loop spans 15 amino acids. CDR1 and CDR2 from the germline V gene are SNHLY and FYNNEI. V was shortened by 3 bases and J by 7 bases, with 19 bases between the two germline ends. The CDR3 loop reads CASSEDIQRSREQYF. CDR3 DNA sequence: TGTGCCAGCAGTGAGGATATACAGCGGTCTAGAGAGCAGTACTTC.

A remark on this clonotype: A much larger clone differs from this one at a single base, so this may be a read error. V is TRBV6-5 and J is TRBJ1-1; D is unresolved. Trimming removed 2 bases from V and 6 bases from J, with 13 bases in between. This CDR3 has 14 residues. Germline V lookup: CDR1 MNHEY, CDR2 SVGAGI. The DNA for the CDR3 is TGTGCCAGCAGTTACGTCCGAAGGTGGGCTGAAGCTTTCTTT. It translates to CASSYVRRWAEAFF.

This clonotype has only a few counts. V usage is TRBV6-5 and J usage is TRBJ2-7, with 10 bases lining up with TRBD1. The CDR3 is made up of 14 amino acids. The J segment lost 2 bases and the V segment lost 2 bases, leaving 0 bases of the junction unmatched. Germline loops: CDR1 MNHEY, CDR2 SVGAGI. The CDR3 region has the DNA TGTGCCAGCAGTTACGGGACAGGGGCCTACGAGCAGTACTTC. Its translation: CASSYGTGAYEQYF.

A few counts support this clonotype. The rearrangement links TRBV12-5 to TRBJ2-3, with D possibly matching TRBD2 (6 bases). Germline V lookup: CDR1 LGHNT, CDR2 FRNRAP. CDR3 length: 15 amino acids. Trimming took 3 bases from V and 3 from J, leaving 13 bases between them. CDR3 coding DNA: TGTGCTAGTGGTTTTGGACTACCGTTTACAGATACGCAGTATTTT. Translating gives CASGFGLPFTDTQYF. The full variable domain, rest sourced from reference TRBV12-5 and TRBJ2-3, is DARVTQTPRHKVTEMGQEVTMRCQPILGHNTVFWYRQTMMQGLELLAYFRNRAPLDDSGMPKDRFSAEMPDATLATLKIQPSEPRDSAVYFCASGFGLPFTDTQYFGPGTRLTVL.

This clonotype appeared a few times. This chain joins TRBV5-1 and TRBJ2-1, with D perhaps matching TRBD2 (5 bases). V gave up 4 bases and J gave up 0 bases, with 17 bases separating them. This CDR3 is built from 17 residues. Germline V gene sequence: CDR1 SGHRS, CDR2 YFSETQ. The CDR3 region has the DNA TGCGCCAGCAGCCTCCACCCCACAGAGGGCTCCTACAATGAGCAGTTCTTC. This codes for CASSLHPTEGSYNEQFF.

This clonotype was seen many times. This sequence joins TRBV13 and TRBJ1-3; D gene unclear. CDR3 length equals 13 residues. Germline CDR1 and CDR2: PRHDT and FYEKMQ (reference sequence). V shed 4 bases and J shed 3 bases, with 7 bases lying between them. The CDR3 DNA reads TGTGCCAGCAGCTACAGTGATGGAAACACCATATATTTT. Its protein product is CASSYSDGNTIYF. The whole variable domain, remainder taken from reference TRBV13 and TRBJ1-3, is AAGVIQSPRHLIKEKRETATLKCYPIPRHDTVYWYQQGPGQDPQFLISFYEKMQSDKGSIPDRFSAQQFSDYHSELNMSSLELGDSALYFCASSYSDGNTIYFGEGSWLTVV.

In this sample, this clonotype turned up a few times. This rearrangement joins TRBV6-5 to TRBJ2-3; tentative D call: TRBD1 (6 bases). The CDR3 consists of 14 residues. Trimming pared 4 bases from V and 3 bases from J, leaving 11 bases between. Germline-derived CDR1 and CDR2 are MNHEY and SVGAGI. The CDR3 loop reads CASSLRTETDTQYF. The DNA for the CDR3 is TGTGCCAGCAGTTTGAGGACAGAAACAGATACGCAGTATTTT.

This sequence joins TRBV25-1 and TRBJ2-7, with 7 bases fitting TRBD2. The germline V gene has CDR1 MGHDK and CDR2 SYGVNS. The CDR3 covers 14 residues. V lost 11 bases, J lost 3 bases, and 13 bases stayed unmatched. The CDR3 protein is CAPPGGRPHYEQYF. The CDR3 DNA follows: TGTGCCCCCCCGGGAGGTCGACCCCACTACGAGCAGTACTTC.

V is TRBV20-1 and J is TRBJ2-1; no definite D call. Germline V gene lookup returns CDR1 DFQATT and CDR2 SNEGSKA (reference sequence). V was clipped by 0 bases and J by 9 bases, with 9 bases between them. The CDR3 spans 12 residues. CDR3 region: CSARDVGGEQFF. The CDR3 bases are TGCAGTGCTAGAGATGTGGGTGGTGAGCAGTTCTTC.

This clonotype turned up a few times. The J gene is TRBJ2-7, the V gene TRBV5-5, with TRBD1 matching 7 bases. The J segment lost 5 bases and the V segment lost 4 bases, leaving 6 bases of the junction unmatched. Per germline, CDR1 SGHKS and CDR2 YYEKEE (reference sequence). The length of the CDR3 is 13 residues. The DNA of the CDR3 is TGTGCCAGCAGCACCGGGACAGCGAACGAGCAGTACTTC. It encodes CASSTGTANEQYF.

The chain combines TRBV20-1 with TRBJ2-2; D unclear. Germline values: CDR1 DFQATT, CDR2 SNEGSKA (reference sequence). This CDR3 is 15 amino acids long. The DNA for the CDR3 is TGCTTTGCTATGGCCCCCCTCACGAACACCGGGGAGCTGTTTTTT. Amino acids: CFAMAPLTNTGELFF.

This clonotype occurred a few times. The conserved phenylalanine or tryptophan normally closing the CDR3 is absent here, so this likely arose from a read error. The limits of the CDR3 on the DNA are not certain, so only TCRdb's listed CDR3 is given. The rearrangement joins TRBV11-2 to TRBJ2-1; the listed D gene, TRBD1, was not tested against the DNA. CDR1 and CDR2 (germline): SGHAT, FQNNGV. The CDR3 has 12 residues if both end residues are counted. CDR3 sequence reads: CASSPLGPPEFL.

This clonotype was detected many times. The chain is built from TRBV18 and TRBJ2-6, with a tentative D call TRBD2 (5 bases). The V gene's germline CDR1 is KGHSH and CDR2 LQKENI. V was shortened by 3 bases and J by 4 bases, with 7 bases between the two germline ends. The CDR3 consists of 14 residues. This CDR3 is CASSPREGANVLTF. CDR3 nucleotides: TGTGCCAGCTCACCTAGGGAGGGGGCCAACGTCCTGACTTTC.

This clonotype was observed a few times. The chain couples TRBV3-1 to TRBJ2-1; D may correspond to TRBD1 or TRBD2 (5 bases each). The CDR3 is made up of 14 amino acids. From germline, CDR1 is LGHDT and CDR2 YNNKEL (reference sequence). V lost 3 bases and J 10 bases, leaving 16 bases between the germline ends. The CDR3 reads CASSHRDPRLEQFF. In nucleotides, the CDR3 is TGTGCCAGCAGCCACCGGGACCCAAGGTTGGAGCAGTTCTTC.

This rearrangement joins TRBV20-1 to TRBJ2-5, with 9 bases that match TRBD2. The J segment lost 4 bases and the V segment lost 2 bases, leaving 11 bases of the junction unmatched. This CDR3 region has 16 residues. The germline gives CDR1 DFQATT, CDR2 SNEGSKA (reference sequence). CDR3 DNA: TGCAGTGCTAGACCGACCGGGACTAGCAACAGAGAGACCCAGTACTTC. Translation gives CSARPTGTSNRETQYF.

The chain employs TRBV28 and TRBJ1-1; D remains ambiguous. V lost 2 bases to trimming and J lost 0 bases, with 10 bases between them. The CDR3 runs to 15 residues. Germline V gives CDR1 MDHEN, CDR2 SYDVKM. The CDR3 protein is CASSLTDTLNTEAFF. The CDR3, as DNA: TGTGCCAGCAGTTTAACCGACACCCTGAACACTGAAGCTTTCTTT. The entire variable domain, with the rest obtained from reference TRBV28 and TRBJ1-1, is as follows: DVKVTQSSRYLVKRTGEKVFLECVQDMDHENMFWYRQDPGLGLRLIYFSYDVKMKEKGDIPEGYSVSREKKERFSLILESASTNQTSMYLCASSLTDTLNTEAFFGQGTRLTVV.

This clonotype was seen a few times. This sequence joins TRBV9 and TRBJ2-1, with TRBD2 matching 9 bases. The CDR3 is made up of 15 amino acids. Unmatched junction bases numbered 6, after V lost 3 bases and J lost 5 bases. Germline V gives CDR1 SGDLS, CDR2 YYNGEE. The CDR3 DNA follows: TGTGCCAGCAGCGCCCGACTAGCGGAACACAATGAGCAGTTCTTC. Amino acid sequence: CASSARLAEHNEQFF.

In this sample, this clonotype turned up a few times. V usage is TRBV12-3 or TRBV12-4 and J usage is TRBJ2-1; 7 nucleotides line up with TRBD2. There are 13 residues in the CDR3. J lost 6 bases, V lost 6 bases, and 5 bases had no gene match. CDR3 sequence (DNA): TGTGCCAGCAGGGGGGGGGAGCCCAATGAGCAGTTCTTC. Translating gives CASRGGEPNEQFF.

J is TRBJ2-7 and V is TRBV3-1; no clear D. This CDR3 is 15 amino acids long. Trimming removed 4 bases from V and 3 bases from J, with 16 bases in between. Germline CDR1 reads LGHDT; CDR2 reads YNNKEL (reference sequence). CDR3 amino acids: CASSPETLWGYEQYF. As DNA, the CDR3 is TGTGCCAGCAGCCCCGAGACCTTATGGGGCTACGAGCAGTACTTC.